The source of this T cell receptor (beta chain) is a study of blood T cell repertoires in COVID-19 (dated by TCRdb to 2020 to 2022). With regard to the full study: Collaborator samples came from the United States, Italy and Spain and covered acute and convalescent phases of COVID-19. The material from the prospective study consisted of cDNA or gDNA derived from T cells, B-cell-depleted T cells, or PBMCs. A de-identified subject ID, COVID-19 status, age in years and sex were almost always included in the sample metadata. Where available, HLA class I and class II types were taken from metadata supplied by the sample provider and were not determined by assay-based typing. Samples came from the ongoing ImmuneRACE study (first 160 participants) plus 1,254 subjects from 6 global collaborators. The dataset comprised deeply sampled blood TCRbeta repertoires from subjects exposed to, actively infected with, or recovered from COVID-19. The repertoires were released in a freely available public database meant as a resource for research on the immune response to SARS-CoV-2.

A second Seattle source provided samples from volunteer blood donors who had recovered from COVID-19. Collaborating institutions collected whole blood in K2EDTA tubes following their own protocols. For TCRbeta analysis, collaborator samples were shipped as frozen whole blood, as isolated PBMCs, or as DNA extracted from either sample type. TCRbeta CDR3 regions were amplified from genomic DNA using the immunoSEQ Assay, a bias-controlled multiplex PCR. In the original analysis: Nucleated cell counts per sample were estimated from amplification of reference gene primers within the assay. To quantify the absolute abundance of each unique TCRbeta CDR3 rearrangement, sequence reads were collapsed and filtered. For each sample, productive Simpson clonality was calculated by taking the square root of Simpson's diversity index across productive rearrangements. This is the immuneACCESS table as TCRdb keeps it, with only in-frame sequences that have V and J called. A part of the clones is gone; compared with another copy, unresolved V genes explain less than half, and the rest is unexplained. The V and J calls and clone size come from that table; D and trimming were worked out from the DNA. This sample comprises fewer than 150,000 clones, approximately 87% of them detected only once. Approximately 7.9% of the sample goes to the ten largest clones.

Study-wide conclusions, independent of this receptor: The amount of clinical and demographic metadata varied by source and participant and was provided uncurated.

This clone was recorded once. Its recognized antigen is unknown. Base qualities are not at hand, and no much larger clone is one base apart. The source material was peripheral blood. The clonotype comes from a man aged 65 to 85 who had recovered from COVID-19.

In nucleotides, the sequence is TGTGCCAGCAGTTTCCGGACAGGGGTTGGTGGCTACACCTTC. Its protein reads: CASSFRTGVGGYTF. The chain uses TRBV28 and TRBJ1-2, and TRBD1 matches 9 of the central bases. The CDR3 covers 14 residues, taking in both the cysteine and the phenylalanine. CDR3 DNA is the only sequence kept; it has 42 bases, read in frame from the first base. In the germline V gene, CDR1 corresponds to MDHEN and CDR2 to SYDVKM. Unmatched junction bases come to 6, with V trimmed by 3 bases and J by 7 bases.